This T cell receptor beta chain was retrieved from a study of control samples from healthy donors and cancer patients. This clone has only a few counts. Clones were read by immunoSEQ multiplex PCR, and TCRdb kept only the in-frame ones, dropping some. The sample comprises about 85,000 clones, about 89% of which are singletons, and 7.6% rests with the top ten. Germline lookup yields CDR1 KGHDR and CDR2 SFDVKD. This CDR3 region has 15 residues. V was trimmed by 3 bases and J by 0 bases, leaving 9 bases between them. Input material: blood. The clonotype originates from a woman in her fifties or sixties in good health. This chain links TRBV24-1 with TRBJ2-3; possibly TRBD2 for D (6 bases). The chain's CDR3 is CATSDRAGSTDTQYF. DNA of the CDR3: TGTGCCACCAGTGATAGGGCGGGGAGCACAGATACGCAGTATTTT.